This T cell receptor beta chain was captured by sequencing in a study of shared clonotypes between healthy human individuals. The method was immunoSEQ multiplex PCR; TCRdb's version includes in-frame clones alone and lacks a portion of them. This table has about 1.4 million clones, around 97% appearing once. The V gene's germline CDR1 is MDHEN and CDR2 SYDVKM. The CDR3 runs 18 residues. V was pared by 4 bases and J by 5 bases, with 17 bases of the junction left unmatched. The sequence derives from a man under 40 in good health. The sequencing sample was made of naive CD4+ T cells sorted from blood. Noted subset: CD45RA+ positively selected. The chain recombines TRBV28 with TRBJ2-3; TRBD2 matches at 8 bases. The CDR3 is CASSYRSGRGGYRDTQYF. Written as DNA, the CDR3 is TGTGCCAGCAGTTACCGAAGCGGGAGAGGAGGGTATCGAGATACGCAGTATTTT.